This TCR beta chain emerged from a study of blood T cell repertoires in COVID-19. Whole-study context: Samples came from the United States, Italy and Spain, spanning acute and convalescent COVID-19. The analysed material was cDNA or gDNA that came from T cells, B-cell-depleted T cells, or PBMCs.

How the authors handled the data: Researchers report that nucleated cell counts were estimated from reference gene primer amplification. The assay was immunoSEQ multiplex PCR, and TCRdb's table has in-frame clones only and misses some. V, J and clone size derive from that table, while D and trimming were established from the DNA sequence. The sample holds 200,000 to 250,000 clones, about 86% seen once. Only one count was recorded for this clone. This CDR3 is 15 amino acids long. In germline, CDR1 is SEHNR, CDR2 FQNEAQ (reference sequence). Trimming stripped 2 bases from V and 4 bases from J, with 14 bases between.

The sample was peripheral blood. The gene calls are TRBV7-9 and TRBJ1-2; D unresolved. This sequence originates from a woman in her twenties or thirties who had recovered from COVID-19. CDR3 in DNA: TGTGCCAGCAGCTTATCCGAGGGCCTATTCTATGGCTACACCTTC. It yields the protein CASSLSEGLFYGYTF.